This TCR beta chain was sequenced during a study of blood T cells in healthy people across ages. With regard to this clonotype: A junction end diverges from the germline sequence, so it may reflect a read error.

For the second PCR, which ran for about 7 to 12 cycles, a sample-barcoded 5' primer and a J-beta primer mix were used. TCRdb fed the 5' RACE reads into MiXCR, producing one record per CDR3 protein. The sample contains about 670,000 distinct CDR3 sequences, around two fifths of which appear only once. The CDR3 consists of 15 residues. In germline, CDR1 is SGHRS, CDR2 YFSETQ. This clonotype was obtained from a man older than 75 in good health. The sample comprised blood. This chain links TRBV5-1 with TRBJ2-3; no definite D call. The CDR3 sequence: CASSLVVGSTETQYF. DNA for the CDR3: TGCGCCAGCAGCTTGGTCGTGGGAAGCACAGAGACGCAGTATTTT.